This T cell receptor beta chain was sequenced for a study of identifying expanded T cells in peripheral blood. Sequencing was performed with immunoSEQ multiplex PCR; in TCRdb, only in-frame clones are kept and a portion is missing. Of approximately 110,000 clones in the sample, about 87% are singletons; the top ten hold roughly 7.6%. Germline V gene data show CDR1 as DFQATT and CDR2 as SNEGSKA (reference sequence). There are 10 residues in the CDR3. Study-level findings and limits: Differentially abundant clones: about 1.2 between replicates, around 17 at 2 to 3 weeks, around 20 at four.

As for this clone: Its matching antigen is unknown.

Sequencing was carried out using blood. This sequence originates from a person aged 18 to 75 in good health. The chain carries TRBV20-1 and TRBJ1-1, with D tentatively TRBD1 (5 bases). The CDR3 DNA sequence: TGCAGCTATACCGGGACTAAAGCTTTCTTT. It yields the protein CSYTGTKAFF.